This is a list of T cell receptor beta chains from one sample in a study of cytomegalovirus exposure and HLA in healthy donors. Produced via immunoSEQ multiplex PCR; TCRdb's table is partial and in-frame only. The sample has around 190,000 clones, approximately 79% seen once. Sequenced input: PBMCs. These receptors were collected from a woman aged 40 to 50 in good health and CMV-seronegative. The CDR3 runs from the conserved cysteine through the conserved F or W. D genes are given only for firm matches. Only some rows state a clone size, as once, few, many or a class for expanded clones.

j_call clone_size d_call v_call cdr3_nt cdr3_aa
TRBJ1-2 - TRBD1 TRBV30 TGTGCCTGGAGTACCCTGACAGGGAACACCTATGGCTACACCTTC CAWSTLTGNTYGYTF
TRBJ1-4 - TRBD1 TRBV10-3 TGTGCCATCAGTGAGTCTCCGGGACAGGGGCATGAAAAACTGTTTTTT CAISESPGQGHEKLFF
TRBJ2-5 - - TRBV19 TGTGCCAGTAAGGCCGGGACTGCAGAACGAGAGACCCAGTACTTC CASKAGTAERETQYF
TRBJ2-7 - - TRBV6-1 TGTGCCAGCGATCTCAACGGACACTCAGCCTACGAGCAGTACTTC CASDLNGHSAYEQYF
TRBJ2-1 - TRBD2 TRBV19 TGTGCCAGTAGTCCAAGCGGGATATCCTACAATGAGCAGTTCTTC CASSPSGISYNEQFF
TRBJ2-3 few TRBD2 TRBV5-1 TGCGCCAGCAGCTTAACGGGGGGTAACACAGATACGCAGTATTTT CASSLTGGNTDTQYF
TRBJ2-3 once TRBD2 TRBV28 TGTGCCAGCAGTCAAGGTGGGGCGGGAGGGACAGATACGCAGTATTTT CASSQGGAGGTDTQYF
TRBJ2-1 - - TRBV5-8 TGTGCCAGCACCCTTGTAAGGGGGTGGTGGCAGTTCTTC CASTLVRGWWQFF
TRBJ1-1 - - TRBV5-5 TGTGCCAGCAGCTACGACAGGAAGATTGAAGCTTTCTTT CASSYDRKIEAFF
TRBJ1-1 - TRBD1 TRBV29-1 TGCAGCGCCGAACCGACAGGGGTTCGTGAAGCTTTCTTT CSAEPTGVREAFF
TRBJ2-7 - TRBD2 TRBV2 TGTGCCAGCGGGAGGACTAGCGGGAGAAGCGAGCAGTACTTC CASGRTSGRSEQYF
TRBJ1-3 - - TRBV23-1 TGCGCCAGCAGTCAATCGTGGGAGAAAGACCACACTGAGGCCCACTCTGGAAACACCATATATTTT CASSQSWEKDHTEAHSGNTIYF
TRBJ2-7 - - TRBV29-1 TGCAGCGTTGAAGACCAGACTGGGTACGAGCAGTACTTC CSVEDQTGYEQYF
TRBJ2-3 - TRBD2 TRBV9 TGTGCCAGCAGCGCGATGTCCGGGACTAGTGCACCAGATACGCAGTATTTT CASSAMSGTSAPDTQYF
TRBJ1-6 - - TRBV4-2 TGTGCCAGCAGCCAAGAACGGGGGGTAAATTCACCCCTCCACTTT CASSQERGVNSPLHF